The 21 T cell receptor beta chains below all came from one sample that was sequenced in a study of PD-1 blockade in classical Hodgkin lymphoma. Noted time point: cycle 4 day 1 (C4D1), after five to seven weeks of nivolumab. Relapse after autologous stem cell transplantation occurred in every patient, and brentuximab vedotin exposure varied. Profiled with immunoSEQ multiplex PCR; TCRdb holds only in-frame clones, not every one. The table records tens of thousands of clones, around 80% of them present only once. The specimen was peripheral blood mononuclear cells (PBMCs), collected before the fourth cycle of nivolumab. The receptors here all came from a human donor with classical Hodgkin lymphoma.

This clone was observed a handful of times. J is TRBJ2-7 and V is TRBV29-1, with a possible D match to TRBD1 (6 bases). Trimming removed 5 bases from V and 2 bases from J, with 13 bases in between. This CDR3 region has 13 residues. Looked up from germline, CDR1 is SQVTM and CDR2 is ANQGSEA. The CDR3 region is CSVSRGPAYEQYF. DNA of the CDR3: TGCAGCGTTTCCAGGGGACCTGCCTACGAGCAGTACTTC.

The chain employs TRBV7-9 and TRBJ1-1, with 8 positions matching TRBD1. J gave up 6 bases and V 3 bases, and 6 bases lay outside the gene matches. This CDR3 has 14 residues. In germline, CDR1 is SEHNR, CDR2 FQNEAQ (reference sequence). CDR3 region: CASSFSGGASEAFF. The CDR3 bases are TGTGCCAGCAGCTTCTCAGGGGGCGCGTCTGAAGCTTTCTTT. Drawing the rest from reference TRBV7-9 and TRBJ1-1, the complete variable domain is DTGVSQNPRHKITKRGQNVTFRCDPISEHNRLYWYRQTLGQGPEFLTYFQNEAQLEKSRLLSDRFSAERPKGSFSTLEIQRTEQGDSAMYLCASSFSGGASEAFFGQGTRLTVV.

The rearrangement uses TRBV28 and TRBJ2-1; 12 positions agree with TRBD1. Germline V CDR1 and CDR2: MDHEN, SYDVKM. The CDR3 is 14 amino acids. V shed 8 bases and J 4 bases; nucleotides not matched to a gene: 3. CDR3 in DNA: TGTGCCAGCTGGGGACAGGGGGCTTACAATGAGCAGTTCTTC. Protein: CASWGQGAYNEQFF.

The chain links TRBV9 to TRBJ2-5; a possible D gene is TRBD1 (6 bases). The CDR3 consists of 16 residues. From germline, CDR1 is SGDLS and CDR2 YYNGEE. V was trimmed by 3 bases and J by 3 bases, leaving 18 bases between them. In DNA form, the CDR3 reads TGTGCCAGCAGCGCCCGAGGTAGGGGGAAGGAAGAGACCCAGTACTTC. Translating it yields CASSARGRGKEETQYF. The variable domain in full, with the rest retrieved from reference TRBV9 and TRBJ2-5, is DSGVTQTPKHLITATGQRVTLRCSPRSGDLSVYWYQQSLDQGLQFLIQYYNGEERAKGNILERFSAQQFPDLHSELNLSSLELGDSALYFCASSARGRGKEETQYFGPGTRLLVL.

V is TRBV4-2 and J is TRBJ2-7, with 7 bases lining up with TRBD1. Losses at the gene ends were 0 bases for V and 0 bases for J; bases not matched to a gene: 11. CDR1 and CDR2 from the germline V gene are LGHNA and YNFKEQ. This CDR3 contains 18 residues. CDR3 nucleotides: TGTGCCAGCAGCCAAGATCCCCCCGGGGACAGCCTCTCCTACGAGCAGTACTTC. This translates into CASSQDPPGDSLSYEQYF.

V usage is TRBV7-8 and J usage is TRBJ2-7; D unresolved. Trimming removed 1 base from V and 4 bases from J, with 14 bases in between. The CDR3 length is 15 residues. CDR1 and CDR2 from the germline V gene are SGHVS and FQNEAQ. DNA for the CDR3: TGTGCCAGCAGCTTAGATCGATTAGCCACTTACGAGCAGTACTTC. Translating it yields CASSLDRLATYEQYF. The full variable domain, its missing parts supplied by reference TRBV7-8 and TRBJ2-7, is GAGVSQSPRYKVAKRGQDVALRCDPISGHVSLFWYQQALGQGPEFLTYFQNEAQLDKSGLPSDRFFAERPEGSVSTLKIQRTQQEDSAVYLCASSLDRLATYEQYFGPGTRLTVT.

The J gene is TRBJ2-1, the V gene TRBV9, with 9 bases lining up with TRBD2. The CDR3 contains 15 residues. Per the germline V gene, CDR1 is SGDLS and CDR2 is YYNGEE. V lost 0 bases to trimming and J lost 6 bases; unmatched junction nucleotides: 4. The CDR3 protein is CASSVGGGVPNEQFF. The CDR3 DNA sequence: TGTGCCAGCAGCGTAGGCGGGGGGGTTCCCAATGAGCAGTTCTTC.

This chain links TRBV7-2 with TRBJ2-7; 13 bases line up with TRBD2. J was trimmed by 3 bases and V by 2 bases; bases with no gene match: 10. CDR1 SGHTA and CDR2 FQGNSA come from the germline V gene. The CDR3 is made up of 18 amino acids. The CDR3 protein is CASSLRRTSGSWVYEQYF. In nucleotides, the CDR3 is TGTGCCAGCAGCTTAAGGCGGACTAGCGGGAGTTGGGTCTACGAGCAGTACTTC.

The rearrangement uses TRBV7-2 and TRBJ2-3, with TRBD1 as a possible D gene (5 bases). V was shortened by 5 bases and J by 8 bases, with 11 bases between the two germline ends. Germline-derived CDR1 and CDR2 are SGHTA and FQGNSA. The CDR3 is 12 residues long. CDR3 residues: CASSPPQGTQYF. The DNA for the CDR3 is TGTGCCAGCAGCCCGCCCCAGGGTACGCAGTATTTT.

The rearrangement uses TRBV5-1 and TRBJ1-1; 9 bases line up with TRBD1. The CDR3 has 16 amino acids. The germline V gene encodes CDR1 SGHRS and CDR2 YFSETQ. V trimming: 2 bases; J trimming: 4 bases; junction bases outside the gene matches: 9. Here the CDR3 DNA reads TGCGCCAGCAGCTTAGGACAGGGGTGGGGGTCCACTGAAGCTTTCTTT. The encoded protein is CASSLGQGWGSTEAFF.

The gene calls are TRBV18 and TRBJ1-5; D unclear. The CDR3 has 12 residues. The V and J ends lost 2 bases and 5 bases respectively, with 4 bases between them. Germline loops: CDR1 KGHSH, CDR2 LQKENI. This CDR3 reads CASSPTDQPQHF. The CDR3 nucleotides read TGTGCCAGCTCACCAACCGATCAGCCCCAGCATTTT.

J is TRBJ2-7 and V is TRBV5-1; a weak D match, TRBD1 (6 bases). Trimming pared 4 bases from V and 3 bases from J, leaving 20 bases between. This CDR3 contains 16 residues. Germline V lookup: CDR1 SGHRS, CDR2 YFSETQ. The CDR3 spells CASSQQPTGFGYEQYF. DNA of the CDR3: TGCGCCAGCAGCCAGCAACCTACAGGGTTTGGCTACGAGCAGTACTTC.

This chain uses TRBV28 with TRBJ2-7, with 14 bases aligning to TRBD2. The CDR3 covers 16 residues. V trimming: 2 bases; J trimming: 5 bases; junction bases outside the gene matches: 5. Germline values: CDR1 MDHEN, CDR2 SYDVKM. The CDR3: CASSLQGLAGDHEQYF. CDR3 DNA: TGTGCCAGCAGTTTACAGGGACTAGCGGGAGACCACGAGCAGTACTTC.

V and J are TRBV7-2 and TRBJ2-1, with a possible D match to TRBD2 (5 bases). CDR3 length: 14 residues. V was pared by 2 bases and J by 6 bases, with 11 bases between. Germline V lookup: CDR1 SGHTA, CDR2 FQGNSA. CDR3 in amino acids: CASSLTGMLNEQFF. CDR3 in DNA: TGTGCCAGCAGCTTAACCGGGATGCTCAATGAGCAGTTCTTC. Together with reference TRBV7-2 and TRBJ2-1, the CDR3 gives the full variable domain: GAGVSQSPSNKVTEKGKDVELRCDPISGHTALYWYRQSLGQGLEFLIYFQGNSAPDKSGLPSDRFSAERTGGSVSTLTIQRTQQEDSAVYLCASSLTGMLNEQFFGPGTRLTVL.

The chain links TRBV5-5 to TRBJ2-7; 9 bases line up with TRBD1. Germline CDR1 reads SGHKS; CDR2 reads YYEKEE (reference sequence). Unmatched junction bases numbered 10, after V lost 4 bases and J lost 2 bases. The length of the CDR3 is 16 residues. CDR3 DNA sequence: TGTGCCAGCAGCCAGGGCCCGGGACAGGGTACCTACGAGCAGTACTTC. Translated: CASSQGPGQGTYEQYF.

This sequence joins TRBV5-6 and TRBJ2-1; 9 bases line up with TRBD2. V shed 2 bases, J shed 10 bases, and the junction held 10 bases outside the gene matches. CDR3 length equals 15 residues. Germline CDR1 reads SGHDT; CDR2 reads YYEEEE. The CDR3 DNA reads TGTGCCAGCAGCTTAGGCAGGACTAGCGCACGCGAGCAGTTCTTC. Residues: CASSLGRTSAREQFF.

The chain's CDR3 is CAISEGQGSYEQYF. The CDR3 bases are TGTGCCATCAGCGAAGGACAGGGGAGCTACGAGCAGTACTTC. V is TRBV10-3 and J is TRBJ2-7; 9 bases map to TRBD1. Trimming at V came to 6 bases and at J to 3 bases, leaving 6 bases not matched to a gene. The CDR3 runs 14 residues. The germline V gene encodes CDR1 ENHRY and CDR2 SYGVKD.

A single count supports this clone. This sequence joins TRBV6-5 and TRBJ2-7; no definite D call. Trimming took off 2 bases at V and 3 bases at J, with 5 bases between the two ends. CDR1 is MNHEY, CDR2 SVGAGI, per germline. CDR3 length: 12 amino acids. CDR3 in amino acids: CASSYLNYEQYF. Here the CDR3 DNA reads TGTGCCAGCAGTTACCTCAACTACGAGCAGTACTTC.

The chain employs TRBV5-4 and TRBJ1-2; TRBD1 might be the D (5 bases). Deletions cut 1 base from V and 2 bases from J, with 12 bases between. This CDR3 is built from 15 residues. Germline CDR1 SGHNT, CDR2 YYREEE (reference sequence). CDR3 sequence reads: CASSLIQGGNYGYTF. Here the CDR3 DNA reads TGTGCCAGCAGCTTGATTCAGGGTGGGAACTATGGCTACACCTTC.

The rearrangement links TRBV10-2 to TRBJ2-2; 9 bases align to TRBD1. V shed 3 bases, J shed 6 bases, and the junction held 5 bases outside the gene matches. The length of the CDR3 is 15 residues. Germline V CDR1 and CDR2: WSHSY, SAAADI. The CDR3 sequence: CASSDGQGIAGELFF. The CDR3 nucleotides read TGCGCCAGCAGTGATGGACAGGGGATTGCCGGGGAGCTGTTTTTT.

The chain has TRBV6-6 and TRBJ1-2; D unclear. This CDR3 region has 12 residues. The germline gives CDR1 MNHNY, CDR2 SVGAGI (reference sequence). Trimming cost V 2 bases and J 4 bases, with 5 bases left between them. The CDR3 is CASSYGPYGYTF. The DNA of the CDR3 is TGTGCCAGCAGTTACGGGCCCTATGGCTACACCTTC.